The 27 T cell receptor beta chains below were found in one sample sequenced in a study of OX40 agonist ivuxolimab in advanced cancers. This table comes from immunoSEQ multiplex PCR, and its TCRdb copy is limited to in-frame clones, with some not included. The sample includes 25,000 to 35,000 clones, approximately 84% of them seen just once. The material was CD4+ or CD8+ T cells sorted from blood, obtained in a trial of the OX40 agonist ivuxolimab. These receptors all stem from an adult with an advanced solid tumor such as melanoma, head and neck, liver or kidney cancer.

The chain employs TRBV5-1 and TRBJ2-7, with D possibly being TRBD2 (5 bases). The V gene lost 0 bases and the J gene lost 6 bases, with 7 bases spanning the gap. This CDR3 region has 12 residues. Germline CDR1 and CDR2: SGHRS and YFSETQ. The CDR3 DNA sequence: TGCGCCAGCAGCTTGGGAGGAGGCGAGCAGTACTTC. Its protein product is CASSLGGGEQYF.

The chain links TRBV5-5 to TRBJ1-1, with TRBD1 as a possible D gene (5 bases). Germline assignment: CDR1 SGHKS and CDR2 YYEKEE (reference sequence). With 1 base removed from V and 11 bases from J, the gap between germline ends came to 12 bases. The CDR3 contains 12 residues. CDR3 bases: TGTGCCAGCAGCTTGAGGGGCCAAAGGGCTTTCTTT. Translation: CASSLRGQRAFF.

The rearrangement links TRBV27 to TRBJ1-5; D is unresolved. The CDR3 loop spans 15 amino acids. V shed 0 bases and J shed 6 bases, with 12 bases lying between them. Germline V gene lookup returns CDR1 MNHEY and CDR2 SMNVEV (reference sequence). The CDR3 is CASSLSGSRIQPQHF. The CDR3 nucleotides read TGTGCCAGCAGTTTATCAGGCAGTAGGATTCAGCCCCAGCATTTT.

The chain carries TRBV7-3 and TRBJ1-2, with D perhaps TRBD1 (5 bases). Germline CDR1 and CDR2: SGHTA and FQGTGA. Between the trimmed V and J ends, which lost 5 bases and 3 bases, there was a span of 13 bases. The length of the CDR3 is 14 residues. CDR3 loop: CASSPLGRDYGYTF. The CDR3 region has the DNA TGTGCCAGCAGCCCCTTGGGCAGGGACTATGGCTACACCTTC.

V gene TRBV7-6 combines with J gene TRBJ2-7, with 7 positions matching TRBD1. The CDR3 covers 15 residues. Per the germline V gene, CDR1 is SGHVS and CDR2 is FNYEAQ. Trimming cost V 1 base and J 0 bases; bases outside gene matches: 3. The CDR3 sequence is CASSLGWDSSYEQYF. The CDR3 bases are TGTGCCAGCAGCTTAGGTTGGGACAGCTCCTACGAGCAGTACTTC. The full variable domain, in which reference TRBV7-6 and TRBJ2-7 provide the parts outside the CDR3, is GAGVSQSPRYKVTKRGQDVALRCDPISGHVSLYWYRQALGQGPEFLTYFNYEAQQDKSGLPNDRFSAERPEGSISTLTIQRTEQRDSAMYRCASSLGWDSSYEQYFGPGTRLTVT.

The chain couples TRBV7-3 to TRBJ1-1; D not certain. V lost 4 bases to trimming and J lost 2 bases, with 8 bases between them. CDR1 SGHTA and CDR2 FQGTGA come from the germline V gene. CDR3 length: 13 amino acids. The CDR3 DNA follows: TGTGCCAGCAGCTACCGACTCAACACTGAAGCTTTCTTT. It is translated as CASSYRLNTEAFF.

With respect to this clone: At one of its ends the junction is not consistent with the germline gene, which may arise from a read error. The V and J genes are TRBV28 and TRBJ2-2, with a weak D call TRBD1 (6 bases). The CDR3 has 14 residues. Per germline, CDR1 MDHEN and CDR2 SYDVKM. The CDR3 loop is CASSLWDSTVELFF. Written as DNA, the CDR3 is TGTGCCAGCAGTTTATGGGACAGCACCGTGGAGCTGTTTTTT.

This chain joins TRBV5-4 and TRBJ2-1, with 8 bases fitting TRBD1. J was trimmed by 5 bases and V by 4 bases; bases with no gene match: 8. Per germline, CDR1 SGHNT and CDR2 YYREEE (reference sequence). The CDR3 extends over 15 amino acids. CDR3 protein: CASSPLGQVDNEQFF. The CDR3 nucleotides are TGTGCCAGCAGCCCCTTGGGACAGGTCGACAATGAGCAGTTCTTC.

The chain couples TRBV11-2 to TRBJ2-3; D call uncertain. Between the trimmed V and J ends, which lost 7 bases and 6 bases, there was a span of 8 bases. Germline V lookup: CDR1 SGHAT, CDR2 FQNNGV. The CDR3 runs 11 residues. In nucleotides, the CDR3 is TGTGCCAGCACCTTTACTGATACGCAGTATTTT. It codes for CASTFTDTQYF.

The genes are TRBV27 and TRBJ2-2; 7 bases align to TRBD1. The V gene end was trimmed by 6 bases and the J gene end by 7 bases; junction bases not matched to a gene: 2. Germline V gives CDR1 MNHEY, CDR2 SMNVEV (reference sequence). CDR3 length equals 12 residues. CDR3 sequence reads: CASRSGGGELFF. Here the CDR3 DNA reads TGTGCCAGCAGGTCAGGGGGCGGGGAGCTGTTTTTT.

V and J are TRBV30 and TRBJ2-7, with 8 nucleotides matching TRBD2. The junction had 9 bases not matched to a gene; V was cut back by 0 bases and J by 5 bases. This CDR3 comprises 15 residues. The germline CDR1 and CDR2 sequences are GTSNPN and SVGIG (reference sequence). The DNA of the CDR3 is TGTGCCTGGAGTGTAAAGGGACTAGGGGCTGACGAGCAGTACTTC. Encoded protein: CAWSVKGLGADEQYF.

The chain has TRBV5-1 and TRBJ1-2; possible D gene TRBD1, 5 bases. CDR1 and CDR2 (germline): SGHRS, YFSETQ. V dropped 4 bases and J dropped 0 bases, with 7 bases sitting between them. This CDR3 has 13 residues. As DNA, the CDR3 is TGCGCCAGCAGCCTGGACACTAACTATGGCTACACCTTC. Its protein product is CASSLDTNYGYTF.

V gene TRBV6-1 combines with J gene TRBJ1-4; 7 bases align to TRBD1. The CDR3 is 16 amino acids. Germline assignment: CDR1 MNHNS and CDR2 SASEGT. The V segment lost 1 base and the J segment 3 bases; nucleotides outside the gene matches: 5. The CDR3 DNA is TGTGCCAGCAGTGAAGGTAGGGGGCCGGCTAATGAAAAACTGTTTTTT. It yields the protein CASSEGRGPANEKLFF.

The CDR3 DNA reads as TGTGCCAGCAGCGCAACCGGGCACCCGGCCGGGGAGCTGTTTTTT. Protein sequence: CASSATGHPAGELFF. The chain employs TRBV7-6 and TRBJ2-2; no definite D call. The V gene's germline CDR1 is SGHVS and CDR2 FNYEAQ. The CDR3 length is 15 residues. V lost 5 bases and J lost 6, with 16 bases in between. Combining the CDR3 with reference TRBV7-6 and TRBJ2-2 gives the whole variable domain GAGVSQSPRYKVTKRGQDVALRCDPISGHVSLYWYRQALGQGPEFLTYFNYEAQQDKSGLPNDRFSAERPEGSISTLTIQRTEQRDSAMYRCASSATGHPAGELFFGEGSRLTVL.

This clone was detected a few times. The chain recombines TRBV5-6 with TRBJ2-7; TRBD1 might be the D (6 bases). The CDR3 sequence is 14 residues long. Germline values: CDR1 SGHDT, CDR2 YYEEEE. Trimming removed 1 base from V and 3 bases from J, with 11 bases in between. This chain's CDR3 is CASSLNRVNYEQYF. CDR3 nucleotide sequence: TGTGCCAGCAGCTTGAACAGGGTCAACTACGAGCAGTACTTC. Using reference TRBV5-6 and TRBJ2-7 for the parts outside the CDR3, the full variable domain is DAGVTQSPTHLIKTRGQQVTLRCSPKSGHDTVSWYQQALGQGPQFIFQYYEEEERQRGNFPDRFSGHQFPNYSSELNVNALLLGDSALYLCASSLNRVNYEQYFGPGTRLTVT.

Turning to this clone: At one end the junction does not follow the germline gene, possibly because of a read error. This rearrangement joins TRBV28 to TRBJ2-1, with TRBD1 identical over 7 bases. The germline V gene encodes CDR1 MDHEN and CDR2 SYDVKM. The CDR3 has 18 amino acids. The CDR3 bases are TGTGCCAGCAGTTTATACGTCAGGGGAACAGGGGCCTACAATGGGCAGTTCTTC. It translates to CASSLYVRGTGAYNGQFF.

The CDR3 region has the DNA TGCGCCAGCAGCCAAGTGGGCGGCCAAGAGACCCAGTACTTC. The encoded protein is CASSQVGGQETQYF. The rearrangement links TRBV4-1 to TRBJ2-5, with D unresolved. Germline V gene lookup returns CDR1 MGHRA and CDR2 YSYEKL. CDR3 length: 14 residues. The germline V and J ends were trimmed by 1 base and 1 base, with 7 bases remaining between them.

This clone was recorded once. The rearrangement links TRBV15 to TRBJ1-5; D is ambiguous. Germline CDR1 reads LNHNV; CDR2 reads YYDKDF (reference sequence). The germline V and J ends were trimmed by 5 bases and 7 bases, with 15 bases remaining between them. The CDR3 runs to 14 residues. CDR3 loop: CATSPRVEWQPQHF. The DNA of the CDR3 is TGTGCCACCAGCCCGCGGGTAGAGTGGCAGCCCCAGCATTTT.

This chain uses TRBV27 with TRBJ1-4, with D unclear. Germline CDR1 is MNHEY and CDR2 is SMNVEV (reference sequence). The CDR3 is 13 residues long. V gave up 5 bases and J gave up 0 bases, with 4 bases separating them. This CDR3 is CASSEATNEKLFF. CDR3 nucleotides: TGTGCCAGCAGTGAAGCAACTAATGAAAAACTGTTTTTT.

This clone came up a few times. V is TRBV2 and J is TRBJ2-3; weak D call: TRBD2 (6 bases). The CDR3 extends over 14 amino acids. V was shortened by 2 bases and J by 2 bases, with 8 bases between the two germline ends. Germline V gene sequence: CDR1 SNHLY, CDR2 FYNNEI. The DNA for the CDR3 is TGTGCCAGCAGTGAACAGGACTACACAGATACGCAGTATTTT. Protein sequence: CASSEQDYTDTQYF.

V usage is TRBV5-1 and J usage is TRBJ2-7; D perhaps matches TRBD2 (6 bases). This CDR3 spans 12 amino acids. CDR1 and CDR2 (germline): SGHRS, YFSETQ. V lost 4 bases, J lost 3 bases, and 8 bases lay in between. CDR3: CASSTGGYEQYF. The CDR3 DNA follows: TGCGCCAGCAGCACCGGGGGCTACGAGCAGTACTTC.

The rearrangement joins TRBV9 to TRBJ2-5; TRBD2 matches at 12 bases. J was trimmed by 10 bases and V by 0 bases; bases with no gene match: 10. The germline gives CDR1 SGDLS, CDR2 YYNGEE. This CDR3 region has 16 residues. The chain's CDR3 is CASSVDPSGGARDQYF. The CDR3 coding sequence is TGTGCCAGCAGCGTAGACCCTAGCGGGGGGGCCCGAGACCAGTACTTC. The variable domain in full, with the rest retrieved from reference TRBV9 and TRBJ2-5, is DSGVTQTPKHLITATGQRVTLRCSPRSGDLSVYWYQQSLDQGLQFLIQYYNGEERAKGNILERFSAQQFPDLHSELNLSSLELGDSALYFCASSVDPSGGARDQYFGPGTRLLVL.

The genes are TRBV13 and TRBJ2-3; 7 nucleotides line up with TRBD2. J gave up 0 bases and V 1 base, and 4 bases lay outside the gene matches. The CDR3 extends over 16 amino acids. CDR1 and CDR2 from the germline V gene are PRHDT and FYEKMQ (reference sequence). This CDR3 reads CASSLVGGSSTDTQYF. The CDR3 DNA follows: TGTGCCAGCAGCTTAGTGGGCGGGAGTAGCACAGATACGCAGTATTTT.

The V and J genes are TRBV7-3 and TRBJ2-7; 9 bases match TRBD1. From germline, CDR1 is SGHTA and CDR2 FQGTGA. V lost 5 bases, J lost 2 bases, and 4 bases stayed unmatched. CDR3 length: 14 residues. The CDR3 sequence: CASSETGGAYEQYF. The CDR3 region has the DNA TGTGCCAGCAGCGAGACAGGGGGGGCCTACGAGCAGTACTTC.

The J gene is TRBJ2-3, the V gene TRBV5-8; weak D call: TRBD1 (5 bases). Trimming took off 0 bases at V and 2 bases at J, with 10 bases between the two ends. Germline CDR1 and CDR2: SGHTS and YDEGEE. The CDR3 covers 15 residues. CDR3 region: CASSLGQGATDTQYF. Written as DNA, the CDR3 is TGTGCCAGCAGCTTGGGGCAGGGTGCCACAGATACGCAGTATTTT.

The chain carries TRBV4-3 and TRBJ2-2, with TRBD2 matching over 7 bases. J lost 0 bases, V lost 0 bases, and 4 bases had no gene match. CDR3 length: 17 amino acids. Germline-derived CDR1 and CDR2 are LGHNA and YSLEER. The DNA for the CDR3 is TGCGCCAGCAGCCAAGATCACCGGGGGGCGAACACCGGGGAGCTGTTTTTT. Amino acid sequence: CASSQDHRGANTGELFF.

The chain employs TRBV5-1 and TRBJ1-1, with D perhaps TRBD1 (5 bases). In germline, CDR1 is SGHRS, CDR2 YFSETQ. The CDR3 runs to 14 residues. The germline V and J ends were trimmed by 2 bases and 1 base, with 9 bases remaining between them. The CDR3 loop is CASSFHGTNTEAFF. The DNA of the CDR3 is TGCGCCAGCAGCTTCCACGGGACGAACACTGAAGCTTTCTTT.